Shown below are 5 T cell receptor beta chains from a single sample sequenced in a study of CD8+ T cells in alopecia areata. Isolated RNA was reverse transcribed into cDNA used as the sequencing template. Libraries were prepared by immunoSEQ multiplex PCR; TCRdb keeps only in-frame clonotypes and omits some of them. The data contain 200,000 to 250,000 clones, 50% to 60% of them singletons. Sequenced material: CD4+ T cells sorted from blood, taken at week 0. These receptors all stem from a human donor with alopecia areata.

Concerning this clone itself: At one end the junction does not follow the germline gene, possibly because of a read error. The chain combines TRBV6-5 with TRBJ2-7, with TRBD1 identical over 9 bases. This CDR3 spans 12 amino acids. Per germline, CDR1 MNHEY and CDR2 SVGAGI. CDR3 DNA sequence: TGTGCCAGCAGCCACAACCCGGGACAGGGACACTTC. Translation: CASSHNPGQGHF.

The chain uses TRBV30 and TRBJ1-5, with TRBD1 matching over 9 bases. The CDR3 is made up of 15 amino acids. Looked up from germline, CDR1 is GTSNPN and CDR2 is SVGIG (reference sequence). After removal of 5 bases from V and 3 bases from J, the junction contained 8 bases not matched to a gene. The CDR3 reads CAWLDRGMINQPQHF. DNA of the CDR3: TGTGCCTGGTTGGACAGGGGTATGATCAATCAGCCCCAGCATTTT. Filled out from reference TRBV30 and TRBJ1-5, the complete variable domain reads SQTIHQWPATLVQPVGSPLSLECTVEGTSNPNLYWYRQAAGRGLQLLFYSVGIGQISSEVPQNLSASRPQDRQFILSSKKLLLSDSGFYLCAWLDRGMINQPQHFGDGTRLSIL.

The chain employs TRBV6-1 and TRBJ2-5, with 9 bases fitting TRBD1. The length of the CDR3 is 13 residues. V dropped 7 bases and J dropped 3; count of bases not matched to a gene: 3. Germline V gene sequence: CDR1 MNHNS, CDR2 SASEGT. The CDR3 DNA reads TGTGCCAGCACCCGGGACAGGGAAGAGACCCAGTACTTC. This encodes CASTRDREETQYF.

The V call is TRBV29-1, the J call TRBJ2-7; D gene uncertain. The V gene lost 1 base and the J gene lost 1 base, with 5 bases spanning the gap. This CDR3 has 12 amino acids. The germline CDR1 and CDR2 sequences are SQVTM and ANQGSEA. Here the CDR3 DNA reads TGCAGCGTTGAAGCGAGGTCCTACGAGCAGTACTTC. It encodes CSVEARSYEQYF.

The chain carries TRBV11-3 and TRBJ2-1, with D possibly TRBD1 on 6 matching bases. CDR1 is SGHNT, CDR2 YENEEA, per germline. The CDR3 consists of 16 residues. Trimming cost V 5 bases and J 6 bases, with 20 bases left between them. The CDR3, as DNA: TGTGCCAGCAGCGCCCAACAGGGTCCTCGGACCAATGAGCAGTTCTTC. Protein sequence: CASSAQQGPRTNEQFF.